These T cell receptor beta chains were read from a single sample in a study of blood T cell repertoires in COVID-19. Repertoires were generated with immunoSEQ multiplex PCR, while TCRdb's copy carries only in-frame clones and drops some. The sample lists approximately 220,000 clones; about 88% were seen once. Sequencing input: PBMCs or T cells enriched from blood (not recorded which). The receptors shown here come from a woman aged 25 to 39 who had recovered from COVID-19. CDR3s include the opening cysteine and the closing phenylalanine or tryptophan. A D gene is named only where the DNA matches it firmly. The size entry is marked missing in some rows and otherwise reads once, few, many or a size class.

v_gene	j_gene	len	d_gene	abundance	CDR3nt	CDR3aa
TRBV7-2	TRBJ1-6	14	TRBD1	-	TGTGCCAGCAGCTCAACAGGGGGCGGTGGAGCCCTCCACTTT	CASSSTGGGGALHF
TRBV2	TRBJ1-6	15	TRBD1	-	TGTGCCAGCAGTGATCCGGGACAGGGACATTCACCCCTCCACTTT	CASSDPGQGHSPLHF
TRBV27	TRBJ1-2	14	-	-	TGTGCCAGCAGTTTATCGCGGGCTAACTATGGCTACACCTTC	CASSLSRANYGYTF
TRBV7-9	TRBJ2-3	13	-	-	TGTGCCAGCAGCTTAGGAGGGACAGATACGCAGTATTTT	CASSLGGTDTQYF
TRBV7-9	TRBJ2-5	14	-	-	TGTGCCAGCAGCTTAGGCCCAGGGGAAGAGACCCAGTACTTC	CASSLGPGEETQYF
TRBV5-1	TRBJ2-1	17	TRBD2	-	TGCGCCAGCAGCGACGGGACTAGCGGGGGGAGATCTAATGAGCAGTTCTTC	CASSDGTSGGRSNEQFF
TRBV25-1	TRBJ2-7	14	-	-	TGTGCCAGCAGTGAGCCTGGCGGGATGTACGAGCAGTACTTC	CASSEPGGMYEQYF
TRBV18	TRBJ1-5	13	-	-	TGTGCCAGCTCGGCTTCGGGGGATCAGCCCCAGCATTTT	CASSASGDQPQHF
TRBV5-1	TRBJ2-3	16	TRBD2	-	TGCGCCAGCAGCTTGGCTAGCGGGGGGAACACAGATACGCAGTATTTT	CASSLASGGNTDTQYF
TRBV7-3	TRBJ2-1	18	-	-	TGTGCCAGCAGTCCACACACCAGAGGGATCCTCTCCTACAATGAGCAGTTCTTC	CASSPHTRGILSYNEQFF
TRBV7-2	TRBJ2-7	14	TRBD1	-	TGTGCCAGCAGCTCTGGACAGGGGTACTACGAGCAGTACTTC	CASSSGQGYYEQYF
TRBV12-3/TRBV12-4	TRBJ2-7	12	-	-	TGTGCCAGCAGTTTTACTAGCTACGAGCAGTACTTC	CASSFTSYEQYF
TRBV14	TRBJ1-4	16	-	-	TGTGCCAGCAGCCCCCAGGTGGGGGGAGCTAATGAAAAACTGTTTTTT	CASSPQVGGANEKLFF
TRBV27	TRBJ2-7	15	TRBD1	-	TGTGCCAGCAGTCCCTCCCGGGACAGGGCCTACGAGCAGTACTTC	CASSPSRDRAYEQYF
TRBV7-2	TRBJ2-2	14	TRBD1	many	TGTGCCAGCAGCCAACAGGGGGGAGCCGGGGAGCTGTTTTTT	CASSQQGGAGELFF
TRBV7-9	TRBJ1-1	15	-	-	TGTGCCAGCAGCTTAAACGTCAGGGTGGACACTGAAGCTTTCTTT	CASSLNVRVDTEAFF
TRBV5-4	TRBJ2-5	17	TRBD2	-	TGTGCCAGCAGCTCGGGACTAGCGGGGGGGCTACAAGAGACCCAGTACTTC	CASSSGLAGGLQETQYF
TRBV4-3	TRBJ2-2	16	-	-	TGCGCCAGCAGCCAAGTAGGACTTCCGAGGACCGGGGAGCTGTTTTTT	CASSQVGLPRTGELFF
TRBV4-1	TRBJ1-2	12	-	few	TGCGCCAGCAGCCAAGATATGTATGGCTACACCTTC	CASSQDMYGYTF
TRBV3-1/TRBV3-2	TRBJ1-2	13	-	-	TGTGCCAGCAGTGAATCCACAGGCTATGGCTACACCTTC	CASSESTGYGYTF
TRBV29-1	TRBJ1-2	14	TRBD1	few	TGCAGCGTTGGGAGCATCGGGACAGGGAATGGCTACACCTTC	CSVGSIGTGNGYTF
TRBV3-1/TRBV3-2	TRBJ2-1	17	TRBD1	-	TGTGCCAGCAGTTCCCGGACAGGGGGAGCGTGGTACAATGAGCAGTTCTTC	CASSSRTGGAWYNEQFF
TRBV14	TRBJ2-1	15	-	once	TGTGCCAGCAGCCCTATAGGACTAATGGCCTATGAGCAGTTCTTC	CASSPIGLMAYEQFF
TRBV5-6	TRBJ2-1	17	-	-	TGTGCCAGCAGCTTGGCCAGGGGACCGCCTATACTCGATGAGCAGTTCTTC	CASSLARGPPILDEQFF
TRBV3-1/TRBV3-2	TRBJ2-2	14	TRBD1	-	TGTGCCAGCAGCCGACAGGGGTTTGACGGGGAGCTGTTTTTT	CASSRQGFDGELFF
TRBV3-1/TRBV3-2	TRBJ2-1	11	-	-	TGTGCCAGCAGCAACAGGAATGAGCAGTTCTTC	CASSNRNEQFF
TRBV27	TRBJ2-5	16	TRBD2	few	TGTGCCAGCAGTTGGTCGAGCGGGGAGTACCAAGAGACCCAGTACTTC	CASSWSSGEYQETQYF
TRBV27	TRBJ2-1	12	-	-	TGTGCCAGCAGTTACCCGGGGGACGCTCCGGTCTTC	CASSYPGDAPVF
TRBV19	TRBJ2-7	14	-	-	TGTGCCAGTAGTATTGGGTACAGACCATACGAGCAGTACTTC	CASSIGYRPYEQYF
TRBV7-7	TRBJ1-1	15	TRBD1	once	TGTGCCAGCAGCCCAATAAACAGGGGTAGCGCTGAAGCTTTCTTT	CASSPINRGSAEAFF
TRBV2	TRBJ2-3	17	-	-	TGTGCCAGCAGTGACTTGGGGGGGCCCTGGGGCACAGATACGCAGTATTTT	CASSDLGGPWGTDTQYF
TRBV3-1/TRBV3-2	TRBJ2-5	14	TRBD2	-	TGTGCCAGCAGCCAAGCGGGAGGGCAGAAGACCCAGTACTTC	CASSQAGGQKTQYF
TRBV19	TRBJ1-1	12	-	-	TGTGCCAGTAGTATGGGGGGGACTGAAGCTTTCTTT	CASSMGGTEAFF
TRBV19	TRBJ1-6	14	TRBD1	-	TGTGCCAGTAGTAAGGGACAGGGAAGGACACCCCTCCACTTT	CASSKGQGRTPLHF
TRBV6-5	TRBJ1-1	15	-	-	TGTGCCAGCAAATATCACAGGGACATGAACACTGAAGCTTTCTTT	CASKYHRDMNTEAFF
TRBV7-2	TRBJ1-6	12	-	-	TGTGCCAGCAGCTTAGTAAATTCACCCCTCCACTTT	CASSLVNSPLHF
TRBV29-1	TRBJ1-1	15	TRBD1	-	TGCAGCGTTGAAGATGCCGGGACAGGGAACACTGAAGCTTTCTTT	CSVEDAGTGNTEAFF